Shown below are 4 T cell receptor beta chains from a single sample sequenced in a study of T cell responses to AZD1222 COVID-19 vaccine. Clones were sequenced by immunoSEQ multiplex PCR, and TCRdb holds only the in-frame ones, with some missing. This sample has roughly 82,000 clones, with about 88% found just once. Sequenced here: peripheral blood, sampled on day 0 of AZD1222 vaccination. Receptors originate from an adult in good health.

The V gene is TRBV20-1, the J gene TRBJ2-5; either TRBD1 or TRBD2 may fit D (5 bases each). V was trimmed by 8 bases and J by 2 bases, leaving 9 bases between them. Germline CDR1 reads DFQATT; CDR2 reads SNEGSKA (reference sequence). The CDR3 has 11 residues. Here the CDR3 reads CSPGRQETQYF. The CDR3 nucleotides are TGCAGTCCGGGACGACAAGAGACCCAGTACTTC.

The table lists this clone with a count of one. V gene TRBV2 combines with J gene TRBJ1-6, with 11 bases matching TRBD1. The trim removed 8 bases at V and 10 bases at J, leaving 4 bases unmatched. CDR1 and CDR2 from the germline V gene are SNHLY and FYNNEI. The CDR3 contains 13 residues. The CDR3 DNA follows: TGTGCCAGCGGGGGACAGGGGGACTCACCCCTCCACTTT. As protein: CASGGQGDSPLHF.

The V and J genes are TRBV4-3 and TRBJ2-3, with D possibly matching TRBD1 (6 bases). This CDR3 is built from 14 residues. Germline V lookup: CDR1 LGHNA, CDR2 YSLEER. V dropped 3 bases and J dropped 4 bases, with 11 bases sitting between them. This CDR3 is CASSQGAVSDTQYF. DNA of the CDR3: TGCGCCAGCAGCCAGGGGGCCGTCTCAGATACGCAGTATTTT.

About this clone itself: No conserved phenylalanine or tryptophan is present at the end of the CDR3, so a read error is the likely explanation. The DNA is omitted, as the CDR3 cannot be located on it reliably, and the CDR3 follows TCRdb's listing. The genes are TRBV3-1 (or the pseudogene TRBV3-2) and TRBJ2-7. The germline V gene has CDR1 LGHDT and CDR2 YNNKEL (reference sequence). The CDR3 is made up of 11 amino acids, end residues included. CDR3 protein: CASSHGAGISL.